The 23 T cell receptor beta chains presented below share a single source sample, sequenced in a study of blood T cell repertoires in COVID-19 (dated by TCRdb to the early 2020s). Libraries were built with the immunoSEQ multiplex PCR assay. TCRdb's version of the immuneACCESS table is confined to in-frame rearrangements and falls short of the full clone set. An unresolved V gene accounts for under half of the shortfall where checked; the remainder is of unknown origin. The sample records about 330,000 clones, roughly 87% of which are singletons. The biggest ten clones account for roughly a tenth of the sample. The sample consisted of peripheral blood. The source of these receptors is a man younger than 40 with COVID-19, enrolled during active disease.

The chain links TRBV18 to TRBJ2-3; D is perhaps TRBD1 (6 bases). V dropped 3 bases and J dropped 0 bases, with 25 bases sitting between them. This CDR3 contains 20 residues. CDR1 is KGHSH, CDR2 LQKENI, per germline. The CDR3 DNA sequence: TGTGCCAGCTCACCTCTAATTACCTCCTCCAGGGGCTCTAGCACAGATACGCAGTATTTT. It encodes CASSPLITSSRGSSTDTQYF.

The chain carries TRBV19 and TRBJ2-2; tentatively, D is TRBD2 (7 bases). The V gene's germline CDR1 is LNHDA and CDR2 SQIVND (reference sequence). This CDR3 has 16 residues. Trimming stripped 6 bases from V and 1 base from J, with 15 bases between. The DNA of the CDR3 is TGTGCCAGTAGCCCCGCGGGGGACAAGAACACCGGGGAGCTGTTTTTT. Protein sequence: CASSPAGDKNTGELFF.

The J gene is TRBJ2-7, the V gene TRBV27, with 7 positions matching TRBD1. CDR1 and CDR2 from the germline V gene are MNHEY and SMNVEV (reference sequence). CDR3 size: 13 residues. After removal of 2 bases from V and 6 bases from J, the junction contained 4 bases not matched to a gene. The CDR3 region is CASSLRTGREQYF. CDR3 nucleotide sequence: TGTGCCAGCAGTTTAAGGACAGGCCGCGAGCAGTACTTC.

The chain links TRBV11-3 to TRBJ2-7, with D tentatively TRBD1 (7 bases). The V and J ends lost 5 bases and 1 base respectively, with 27 bases between them. The germline V gene has CDR1 SGHNT and CDR2 YENEEA. There are 19 residues in the CDR3. CDR3 bases: TGTGCCAGCAGCCCGATTATGGGGGGACAGACAACAAAGTCCTACGAGCAGTACTTC. It yields the protein CASSPIMGGQTTKSYEQYF.

The CDR3 coding sequence is TGTGCCAGCAGTCCTTACTTAACAGGGGTGACTGAAGCTTTCTTT. This translates into CASSPYLTGVTEAFF. This chain connects TRBV14 to TRBJ1-1; 7 positions agree with TRBD1. This CDR3 has 15 residues. Germline values: CDR1 SGHDN, CDR2 FVKESK. The trim removed 6 bases at V and 5 bases at J, leaving 12 bases unmatched.

The chain uses TRBV7-9 and TRBJ1-1; no definite D call. V was pared by 0 bases and J by 9 bases, with 5 bases between. Germline assignment: CDR1 SEHNR and CDR2 FQNEAQ (reference sequence). This CDR3 has 11 residues. In nucleotides, the CDR3 is TGTGCCAGCAGCTTAGCCGAGCAAGCTTTCTTT. Its protein product is CASSLAEQAFF.

This chain uses TRBV5-1 with TRBJ2-7; a possible D gene is TRBD1 (5 bases). The CDR3 is 17 residues long. V was trimmed by 4 bases and J by 2 bases, leaving 22 bases between them. Germline CDR1 and CDR2: SGHRS and YFSETQ. This CDR3 reads CASSRSTAGIITYEQYF. Here the CDR3 DNA reads TGCGCCAGCAGCAGGAGTACTGCAGGGATTATAACCTACGAGCAGTACTTC.

In DNA form, the CDR3 reads TGTGCCATCAGTAGAGACAGTTCGGGTGAGCAGTTCTTC. Protein sequence: CAISRDSSGEQFF. J is TRBJ2-1 and V is TRBV10-3; a weak D match, TRBD1 (5 bases). The ends were cut back, 5 bases at V and 9 bases at J, with 14 bases in the middle. The germline V gene has CDR1 ENHRY and CDR2 SYGVKD. This CDR3 region has 13 residues.

The CDR3 DNA follows: TGCAGCGTTAGGACTACCTACGAGCAGTACTTC. This translates into CSVRTTYEQYF. The V call is TRBV29-1, the J call TRBJ2-7; D possibly corresponds to TRBD2 (6 bases). Trimming pared 5 bases from V and 2 bases from J, leaving 7 bases between. Per the germline V gene, CDR1 is SQVTM and CDR2 is ANQGSEA. The CDR3 loop spans 11 amino acids.

The rearrangement links TRBV6-2 or TRBV6-3 to TRBJ2-7; D call uncertain. Germline V gene data show CDR1 as MNHEY and CDR2 as SVGEGT. The CDR3 spans 15 residues. The ends were cut back, 5 bases at V and 0 bases at J, with 14 bases in the middle. The CDR3 protein is CASSTSIFSSYEQYF. As DNA, the CDR3 is TGTGCCAGCAGTACCTCCATTTTCAGCTCCTACGAGCAGTACTTC.

The chain recombines TRBV27 with TRBJ2-7; TRBD1 matches 8 bases. Germline values: CDR1 MNHEY, CDR2 SMNVEV (reference sequence). The CDR3 is 16 amino acids. V trimming: 0 bases; J trimming: 10 bases; junction bases outside the gene matches: 14. The CDR3 loop reads CASSLSGQGPIMSQYF. CDR3 sequence (DNA): TGTGCCAGCAGTTTATCCGGACAGGGTCCCATCATGTCTCAGTACTTC.

About this clone itself: A junction end diverges from the germline sequence, so it may reflect a read error. The genes are TRBV9 and TRBJ2-2; TRBD2 aligns across 9 bases. There are 14 residues in the CDR3. CDR1 is SGDLS and CDR2 is YYNGEE in the germline V gene. CDR3 nucleotide sequence: TGTGCCCGCAGGCGGGGGGGCTATACCGGGGAGCTGTTTTTT. As protein: CARRRGGYTGELFF.

The chain employs TRBV27 and TRBJ2-1, with TRBD2 as a possible D gene (6 bases). Germline CDR1 is MNHEY and CDR2 is SMNVEV (reference sequence). V lost 5 bases and J 9 bases, leaving 14 bases between the germline ends. CDR3 length equals 13 residues. The CDR3: CASSGRTGIEQFF. The CDR3 region has the DNA TGTGCCAGCAGTGGGAGGACTGGCATTGAGCAGTTCTTC.

The chain employs TRBV20-1 and TRBJ2-1; D may be TRBD2 (5 bases). The CDR3 totals 15 residues. Germline V gene lookup returns CDR1 DFQATT and CDR2 SNEGSKA (reference sequence). The ends were cut back, 3 bases at V and 7 bases at J, with 19 bases in the middle. CDR3 sequence (DNA): TGCAGTGCTAGTTCGGCCCTTACAATAGCGAATGAGCAGTTCTTC. It translates to CSASSALTIANEQFF.

V and J are TRBV19 and TRBJ2-5; a possible D gene is TRBD2 (5 bases). The CDR3 sequence is 14 residues long. V shed 8 bases and J shed 2 bases, with 15 bases lying between them. The germline CDR1 and CDR2 sequences are LNHDA and SQIVND (reference sequence). The CDR3 sequence is CASSRAYAQETQYF. The CDR3 DNA sequence: TGTGCCAGTTCGCGGGCTTACGCACAAGAGACCCAGTACTTC.

V and J are TRBV5-4 and TRBJ2-5; D gene uncertain. Germline V gene data show CDR1 as SGHNT and CDR2 as YYREEE (reference sequence). Trimming removed 3 bases at V and 1 base at J, with 10 bases between. This CDR3 region has 14 residues. CDR3 DNA sequence: TGTGCCAGCAGCTATATTCTAAGCCAAGAGACCCAGTACTTC. Encoded protein: CASSYILSQETQYF. Looking up the rest from reference TRBV5-4 and TRBJ2-5 gives the full variable domain: ETGVTQSPTHLIKTRGQQVTLRCSSQSGHNTVSWYQQALGQGPQFIFQYYREEENGRGNFPPRFSGLQFPNYSSELNVNALELDDSALYLCASSYILSQETQYFGPGTRLLVL.

V is TRBV7-9 and J is TRBJ1-1; D uncertain. Germline V gene lookup returns CDR1 SEHNR and CDR2 FQNEAQ (reference sequence). V lost 5 bases to trimming and J lost 8 bases, with 15 bases between them. This CDR3 region has 13 residues. The CDR3 bases are TGTGCCAGCAGCCGCGAGGGAGGAGCGGAAGCTTTCTTT. It yields the protein CASSREGGAEAFF.

V is TRBV3-1 (or the pseudogene TRBV3-2) and J is TRBJ2-5; 10 positions match TRBD1. With V trimmed by 0 bases and J by 6 bases, 10 bases remained unmatched. CDR3 length: 17 residues. The germline V gene encodes CDR1 LGHDT and CDR2 YNNKEL (reference sequence). CDR3 loop: CASSQDRQGAAQKTQYF. The DNA of the CDR3 is TGTGCCAGCAGCCAAGACCGACAGGGGGCCGCGCAAAAGACCCAGTACTTC.

J is TRBJ1-1 and V is TRBV20-1, with 9 bases that match TRBD1. CDR3 size: 16 residues. V trimming: 3 bases; J trimming: 5 bases; junction bases outside the gene matches: 13. Germline V gene sequence: CDR1 DFQATT, CDR2 SNEGSKA (reference sequence). The CDR3 sequence is CSASPLLGTGKTEAFF. In DNA form, the CDR3 reads TGCAGTGCTAGTCCCCTTCTCGGGACAGGGAAGACTGAAGCTTTCTTT.

The V gene is TRBV9, the J gene TRBJ2-3, with a weak D call TRBD2 (6 bases). Germline CDR1 SGDLS, CDR2 YYNGEE. The CDR3 covers 15 residues. V shed 3 bases and J shed 4 bases, with 15 bases lying between them. Here the CDR3 DNA reads TGTGCCAGCAGCGAGGAGGGGCAGGGCCCAGATACGCAGTATTTT. This encodes CASSEEGQGPDTQYF.

The chain uses TRBV15 and TRBJ2-1; 9 bases fit TRBD1. From germline, CDR1 is LNHNV and CDR2 YYDKDF (reference sequence). V lost 7 bases to trimming and J lost 7 bases; unmatched junction nucleotides: 8. This CDR3 has 14 residues. The CDR3 bases are TGTGCCACCATTCCCGGGACAGGGTGGAATGAGCAGTTCTTC. Its protein is CATIPGTGWNEQFF.

V usage is TRBV7-3 and J usage is TRBJ2-3, with 10 bases aligning to TRBD2. CDR3 length: 16 amino acids. Germline V gene data show CDR1 as SGHTA and CDR2 as FQGTGA. The V and J ends lost 5 bases and 5 bases, in that order; junction bases with no gene match: 10. The CDR3 loop reads CASSPSPSGGVDTQYF. The CDR3 coding sequence is TGTGCCAGCAGCCCGTCCCCCAGCGGGGGGGTAGATACGCAGTATTTT.

This rearrangement joins TRBV7-4 to TRBJ1-2; no clear D. Germline V CDR1 and CDR2: SGHVT, SQSDAQ. This CDR3 is 11 amino acids long. V was shortened by 11 bases and J by 4 bases, with 11 bases between the two germline ends. CDR3 in amino acids: CAYSAVYGYTF. The CDR3 nucleotides read TGTGCCTATTCGGCGGTCTATGGCTACACCTTC.